This entry lists 25 T cell receptor beta chains sequenced from one sample in a study of T-cell reconstitution after alpha-beta-depleted transplantation in children. Unique molecular identifiers were incorporated during preparation of the TCRbeta library. TCRdb called the PCR reads again in MiXCR, with one record for every CDR3 protein. The repertoire holds approximately 170,000 distinct CDR3 sequences, with around 10% as singletons. The sample in question was PBMCs, obtained before TCRalphabeta/CD19-depleted stem cell transplant. The receptors stem from a boy aged 2 to 10 with acute myeloid leukemia, due to receive a stem cell transplant.

This clonotype has ten or more counts. The CDR3 is CASRDRGVAAEAFF. CDR3 bases: TGTGCCAGCAGGGACAGGGGGGTAGCGGCTGAAGCTTTCTTT. This chain connects TRBV2 to TRBJ1-1, with TRBD1 matching over 10 bases. Trimming took 6 bases from V and 6 from J; bases not matched to a gene: 7. The germline V gene encodes CDR1 SNHLY and CDR2 FYNNEI. This CDR3 contains 14 residues.

This clonotype was seen at least ten times. The chain employs TRBV7-6 and TRBJ1-4, with D possibly matching TRBD1 (5 bases). Trimming cost V 5 bases and J 3 bases, with 10 bases left between them. The CDR3 loop spans 14 amino acids. Germline assignment: CDR1 SGHVS and CDR2 FNYEAQ. CDR3 coding DNA: TGTGCCAGCAGCGGCGGGGGGGCTAATGAAAAACTGTTTTTT. This gives the protein CASSGGGANEKLFF.

This clonotype was counted ten times or more. This rearrangement joins TRBV5-1 to TRBJ1-1; maybe TRBD1 (5 bases). CDR1 SGHRS and CDR2 YFSETQ come from the germline V gene. CDR3 size: 15 residues. Trimming stripped 3 bases from V and 1 base from J, with 13 bases between. The CDR3 here is CASSYTWGENTEAFF. In nucleotides, the CDR3 is TGCGCCAGCAGCTATACCTGGGGGGAGAACACTGAAGCTTTCTTT.

This clonotype was counted at least ten times. V is TRBV18 and J is TRBJ2-5; D remains ambiguous. The germline V gene encodes CDR1 KGHSH and CDR2 LQKENI. There are 11 residues in the CDR3. V was shortened by 3 bases and J by 3 bases, with 2 bases between the two germline ends. The CDR3, as DNA: TGTGCCAGCTCACCGGAAGAGACCCAGTACTTC. It codes for CASSPEETQYF.

This clonotype appeared many times. CDR3 region: CASGGQGESYNEQFF. The CDR3 DNA follows: TGTGCCAGCGGGGGCCAGGGGGAGTCCTACAATGAGCAGTTCTTC. This rearrangement joins TRBV12-3 or TRBV12-4 to TRBJ2-1, with 7 bases aligning to TRBD1. Trimming cost V 8 bases and J 1 base; bases outside gene matches: 8. This CDR3 is built from 15 residues.

This clonotype has a count of ten or more. The chain uses TRBV28 and TRBJ2-5, with a possible D match to TRBD2 (6 bases). V dropped 7 bases and J dropped 5 bases, with 11 bases sitting between them. The germline V gene encodes CDR1 MDHEN and CDR2 SYDVKM. This CDR3 region has 12 residues. In nucleotides, the CDR3 is TGTGCCAGCAAGGGACTCGTGGAGACCCAGTACTTC. This codes for CASKGLVETQYF.

This clonotype was seen ten or more times. The chain has TRBV5-5 and TRBJ2-5; perhaps TRBD1 as D (5 bases). The ends were cut back, 0 bases at V and 0 bases at J, with 6 bases in the middle. The CDR3 has 14 residues. Germline loops: CDR1 SGHKS, CDR2 YYEKEE (reference sequence). The CDR3 sequence is CASSLGQNQETQYF. The CDR3 DNA reads TGTGCCAGCAGCTTGGGACAGAACCAAGAGACCCAGTACTTC.

This clonotype was observed at least ten times. This rearrangement joins TRBV20-1 to TRBJ2-4; D ambiguous. V was shortened by 3 bases and J by 2 bases, with 8 bases between the two germline ends. CDR3 length: 13 residues. CDR1 is DFQATT and CDR2 is SNEGSKA in the germline V gene (reference sequence). CDR3 sequence (DNA): TGCAGTGCTAGGGGCCACACCAAAAACATTCAGTACTTC. This translates into CSARGHTKNIQYF.

There are many counts of this clonotype. This rearrangement joins TRBV11-2 to TRBJ2-5; possibly TRBD2 for D (7 bases). Trimming cost V 5 bases and J 5 bases, with 24 bases left between them. The CDR3 is 17 amino acids. Germline CDR1 SGHAT, CDR2 FQNNGV. CDR3 coding DNA: TGTGCCAGCAGCCCCCTGTGGAGTACTAAGGGGGGGGAGACCCAGTACTTC. Encoded protein: CASSPLWSTKGGETQYF.

The chain has TRBV25-1 and TRBJ2-5; TRBD2 matches at 8 bases. Germline trimming cut 0 bases from V and 5 bases from J; bases unmatched to any gene: 5. Germline lookup yields CDR1 MGHDK and CDR2 SYGVNS. The CDR3 has 15 amino acids. The CDR3 spells CASSEYLAGSETQYF. CDR3 sequence (DNA): TGTGCCAGCAGTGAATACTTAGCGGGAAGCGAGACCCAGTACTTC.

The table lists this clonotype with a few counts. CDR3 coding DNA: TGTGCCTGCACGGGGACTAGCGGGGGACGCGATGAGCAGTTCTTC. As protein: CACTGTSGGRDEQFF. The chain links TRBV3-1 to TRBJ2-1; 14 bases align to TRBD2. Trimming took 11 bases from V and 8 from J; bases not matched to a gene: 11. The CDR3 loop spans 15 amino acids. Germline CDR1 is LGHDT and CDR2 is YNNKEL (reference sequence).

This clonotype was found many times. The V gene is TRBV6-6, the J gene TRBJ1-1, with TRBD1 matching over 7 bases. This CDR3 spans 15 amino acids. With V trimmed by 5 bases and J by 3 bases, 9 bases remained unmatched. Per germline, CDR1 MNHNY and CDR2 SVGAGI (reference sequence). DNA for the CDR3: TGTGCCAGCAGTCATGGGACAGCCGCTCACACTGAAGCTTTCTTT. Translation: CASSHGTAAHTEAFF.

This clonotype was counted at least ten times. The J gene is TRBJ2-7, the V gene TRBV5-1; D uncertain. The V end lost 0 bases, the J end lost 4 bases, and 8 bases lay between the germline ends. Germline loops: CDR1 SGHRS, CDR2 YFSETQ. The CDR3 is 13 amino acids. CDR3 nucleotides: TGCGCCAGCAGCTTGGCCTATGGATACGAGCAGTACGTC. This sequence encodes CASSLAYGYEQYV.

This clonotype was detected ten times or more. V and J are TRBV9 and TRBJ1-2; 8 bases are a match to TRBD1. The CDR3 contains 14 residues. From germline, CDR1 is SGDLS and CDR2 YYNGEE. Trimming took 3 bases from V and 8 from J; bases not matched to a gene: 9. In DNA form, the CDR3 reads TGTGCCAGCAGCGCAGGAGGACAGGGCGGCGGCTACACCTTC. This gives the protein CASSAGGQGGGYTF.

Ten or more counts support this clonotype. The rearrangement joins TRBV12-3 or TRBV12-4 to TRBJ1-2; D is unclear. This CDR3 is built from 12 residues. V was shortened by 10 bases and J by 5 bases, with 14 bases between the two germline ends. Here the CDR3 DNA reads TGTGCCACCGGAGTTGCCTTATATGGCTACACCTTC. It yields the protein CATGVALYGYTF.

This clonotype was counted ten times or more. The genes are TRBV7-9 and TRBJ1-2; the D is unclear. The CDR3 is made up of 14 amino acids. Germline CDR1 and CDR2: SEHNR and FQNEAQ (reference sequence). The V end was cut by 4 bases, the J end by 4 bases, with 13 bases between. For the CDR3, the DNA is TGTGCCAGCAGCTCCTGGACGGAGGCCTATGGCTACACCTTC. Its protein product is CASSSWTEAYGYTF. The variable domain in full, completed from reference TRBV7-9 and TRBJ1-2, reads DTGVSQNPRHKITKRGQNVTFRCDPISEHNRLYWYRQTLGQGPEFLTYFQNEAQLEKSRLLSDRFSAERPKGSFSTLEIQRTEQGDSAMYLCASSSWTEAYGYTFGSGTRLTVV.

This clonotype was observed many times. One junction end does not reproduce the germline sequence, and a read error may be involved. V and J are TRBV28 and TRBJ2-7; the match to TRBD1 covers 10 bases. The germline V gene has CDR1 MDHEN and CDR2 SYDVKM. The CDR3 is 12 amino acids. CDR3 residues: CASRDRGYEQYF. The DNA for the CDR3 is TGCGCCAGCAGGGACAGGGGCTACGAGCAGTACTTC.

This clonotype was seen at least ten times. This rearrangement joins TRBV20-1 to TRBJ1-2; TRBD1 is a possible D gene (5 bases). The CDR3 has 12 residues. Trimming took off 3 bases at V and 6 bases at J, with 11 bases between the two ends. Germline V gene lookup returns CDR1 DFQATT and CDR2 SNEGSKA (reference sequence). The CDR3 DNA follows: TGCAGTGCTAGTCGGGGGTGGGATGGCTACACCTTC. Translating it yields CSASRGWDGYTF.

This chain joins TRBV11-2 and TRBJ2-1; 8 nucleotides line up with TRBD2. The CDR3 runs 16 residues. The germline V gene encodes CDR1 SGHAT and CDR2 FQNNGV. V was pared by 0 bases and J by 8 bases, with 9 bases of the junction left unmatched. CDR3 bases: TGTGCCAGCAGCTTAGATGTAGCGGGAAGGGCTGATGAGCAGTTCTTC. Translating it yields CASSLDVAGRADEQFF.

This chain joins TRBV20-1 and TRBJ1-5, with D perhaps being TRBD1 or TRBD2 (5 bases each). The end of the DNA aligns better with TRBJ2-3, so the J call may be wrong. Germline lookup yields CDR1 DFQATT and CDR2 SNEGSKA (reference sequence). The CDR3 sequence is 21 residues long. CDR3 sequence (DNA): TGCAGTGCTTCATTAATAGGCCCCGGGGCAGTCCTAACAGCTATCAATCAGCCCCAGTATTTT. It yields the protein CSASLIGPGAVLTAINQPQYF.

This clonotype was picked up many times. The chain joins TRBV4-1 to TRBJ1-1, with D perhaps TRBD1 (6 bases). V gave up 5 bases and J gave up 8 bases, with 18 bases separating them. There are 14 residues in the CDR3. Per the germline V gene, CDR1 is MGHRA and CDR2 is YSYEKL. The CDR3, as DNA: TGCGCCAGCAGCTCAAAGGACAGTGGTTCCGAAGCTTTCTTT. Translating gives CASSSKDSGSEAFF.

Remarks on this clonotype: This may be a read error, as it is one base from a much larger clone. The rearrangement links TRBV5-6 to TRBJ2-3; D unclear. The CDR3 spans 16 residues. The germline V gene has CDR1 SGHDT and CDR2 YYEEEE. The CDR3 DNA is TGTACCAGCAGCTTGACTCTGGACCAAGACACAGATACGCAGTATTTT. Protein sequence: CTSSLTLDQDTDTQYF.

The CDR3 DNA sequence: TGTGCCAGCAGCCAAGATATGGACATTCAGTACTTC. As protein: CASSQDMDIQYF. The J gene is TRBJ2-4, the V gene TRBV4-2; D gene unclear. CDR3 length: 12 amino acids. Germline V CDR1 and CDR2: LGHNA, YNFKEQ. V lost 0 bases, J lost 8 bases, and 5 bases lay in between.

This clonotype was seen many times. The gene calls are TRBV5-6 and TRBJ2-5, with D possibly called TRBD1 or TRBD2 (6 bases each). There are 15 residues in the CDR3. The germline V gene has CDR1 SGHDT and CDR2 YYEEEE. Between the trimmed V and J ends, which lost 4 bases and 0 bases, there was a span of 13 bases. CDR3 in DNA: TGTGCCAGCAGCCCCAAAGGGGGGTACCAAGAGACCCAGTACTTC. This codes for CASSPKGGYQETQYF.

This clonotype has a count of ten or more. CDR3 region: CASSPRDSDNYGYTF. For the CDR3, the DNA is TGTGCCAGCAGCCCGCGGGACAGCGATAACTATGGCTACACCTTC. The rearrangement uses TRBV9 and TRBJ1-2; 7 bases line up with TRBD1. With 4 bases clipped from V and 1 base from J, the junction kept 7 bases outside the gene matches. Germline CDR1 SGDLS, CDR2 YYNGEE. This CDR3 contains 15 residues.